This passage covers 22 T cell receptor beta chains from one sample sequenced in a study of blood T cells in healthy people across ages. Combining a sample-barcoded 5' primer with a J-beta primer mix, a second PCR ran for 7 to 11 cycles. TCRdb reprocessed the 5' RACE reads with MiXCR, giving one entry per CDR3 protein. The repertoire has about 1.7 million distinct CDR3 sequences, 28% of them found once; the top ten carry roughly 8%. What was sequenced was blood. The receptor set was obtained from a woman in her 30s in good health.

This clonotype showed up just a few times. This chain connects TRBV6-1 to TRBJ1-2; D uncertain. V lost 3 bases, J lost 8 bases, and 13 bases lay in between. The V gene's germline CDR1 is MNHNS and CDR2 SASEGT. CDR3 size: 13 residues. The CDR3 here is CASSDHNYGGYTF. CDR3 DNA sequence: TGTGCCAGCAGTGACCACAATTACGGGGGCTACACCTTC.

V usage is TRBV4-1 and J usage is TRBJ1-2; D is unresolved. The V gene lost 0 bases and the J gene lost 5 bases, with 19 bases spanning the gap. The CDR3 contains 17 residues. Germline CDR1 MGHRA, CDR2 YSYEKL. The CDR3 is CASSQDVVINFSYGYTF. The CDR3 region has the DNA TGCGCCAGCAGCCAAGACGTGGTGATTAATTTTTCGTATGGCTACACCTTC.

This clonotype was seen many times. The chain couples TRBV4-3 to TRBJ2-7; D could derive from TRBD1 or TRBD2 (5 bases each). The CDR3 is 15 amino acids. The V end was cut by 0 bases, the J end by 0 bases, with 9 bases between. The V gene's germline CDR1 is LGHNA and CDR2 YSLEER. The CDR3 coding sequence is TGCGCCAGCAGCCAAGACCCAGGGAGCTCCTACGAGCAGTACTTC. Protein product: CASSQDPGSSYEQYF.

This rearrangement joins TRBV7-9 to TRBJ1-5, with 9 bases identical to TRBD1. Per germline, CDR1 SEHNR and CDR2 FQNEAQ (reference sequence). The CDR3 is 15 amino acids. V lost 5 bases, J lost 4 bases, and 6 bases stayed unmatched. The CDR3 sequence: CASSPSTGGNQPQHF. DNA for the CDR3: TGTGCCAGCAGCCCCTCGACAGGGGGAAATCAGCCCCAGCATTTT. The full variable domain, rest sourced from reference TRBV7-9 and TRBJ1-5, is DTGVSQNPRHKITKRGQNVTFRCDPISEHNRLYWYRQTLGQGPEFLTYFQNEAQLEKSRLLSDRFSAERPKGSFSTLEIQRTEQGDSAMYLCASSPSTGGNQPQHFGDGTRLSIL.

This clonotype has only a few counts. The rearrangement joins TRBV7-9 to TRBJ2-7, with D possibly TRBD2 on 5 matching bases. CDR1 and CDR2 (germline): SEHNR, FQNEAQ (reference sequence). V was pared by 5 bases and J by 3 bases, with 14 bases between. The CDR3 totals 14 residues. The CDR3 bases are TGTGCCAGCAGCCTCGGAGGCCCCATCTACGAGCAGTACTTC. Translating it yields CASSLGGPIYEQYF.

In this sample, this clonotype turned up many times. The chain carries TRBV10-1 and TRBJ2-7; D is unclear. The CDR3 length is 13 residues. V lost 2 bases and J lost 3, with 8 bases in between. Germline lookup yields CDR1 WNHNN and CDR2 SYGVQD (reference sequence). In DNA form, the CDR3 reads TGCGCCAGCAGTGAGGCGTCGGGCTACGAGCAGTACTTC. Translation: CASSEASGYEQYF.

This clonotype has more than one count but fewer than ten. The DNA of the CDR3 is TGTGCCAGCAGTCAACGGAGGCAGCCCCAGCATTTT. Translated: CASSQRRQPQHF. The chain has TRBV12-3 or TRBV12-4 and TRBJ1-5; D call uncertain. V lost 5 bases to trimming and J lost 7 bases, with 9 bases between them. CDR3 length: 12 residues.

This clonotype has more than one count but fewer than ten. The CDR3 loop is CSVRERDSSYNEQFF. For the CDR3, the DNA is TGCAGTGTGCGGGAGAGGGACTCCTCCTACAATGAGCAGTTCTTC. The rearrangement joins TRBV20-1 to TRBJ2-1; 7 bases are a match to TRBD2. Germline trimming cut 7 bases from V and 0 bases from J; bases unmatched to any gene: 9. This CDR3 region has 15 residues. The V gene's germline CDR1 is DFQATT and CDR2 SNEGSKA (reference sequence).

This clonotype was seen a single time. The J gene is TRBJ2-5, the V gene TRBV29-1; TRBD2 agrees at 11 bases. V dropped 6 bases and J dropped 5; count of bases not matched to a gene: 5. From germline, CDR1 is SQVTM and CDR2 ANQGSEA. The CDR3 runs 13 residues. The CDR3, as DNA: TGCAGCGTACACCGACTAGCGGGGGAGACCCAGTACTTC. It encodes CSVHRLAGETQYF. The whole variable domain, filled in from reference TRBV29-1 and TRBJ2-5, reads SAVISQKPSRDICQRGTSLTIQCQVDSQVTMMFWYRQQPGQSLTLIATANQGSEATYESGFVIDKFPISRPNLTFSTLTVSNMSPEDSSIYLCSVHRLAGETQYFGPGTRLLVL.

This clonotype has only a few counts. This chain joins TRBV11-2 and TRBJ1-2, with a tentative D call TRBD1 (5 bases). Trimming cost V 5 bases and J 8 bases, with 15 bases left between them. This CDR3 is built from 13 residues. Germline values: CDR1 SGHAT, CDR2 FQNNGV. CDR3 in DNA: TGTGCCAGCAGCCGACTGGGGGATTCGGGCTACACCTTC. This sequence encodes CASSRLGDSGYTF. The whole variable domain, remainder taken from reference TRBV11-2 and TRBJ1-2, is EAGVAQSPRYKIIEKRQSVAFWCNPISGHATLYWYQQILGQGPKLLIQFQNNGVVDDSQLPKDRFSAERLKGVDSTLKIQPAKLEDSAVYLCASSRLGDSGYTFGSGTRLTVV.

This clonotype occurred a few times. The chain has TRBV7-2 and TRBJ2-1; 7 nucleotides align to TRBD2. V dropped 4 bases and J dropped 4; count of bases not matched to a gene: 7. In germline, CDR1 is SGHTA, CDR2 FQGNSA. This CDR3 is 15 amino acids long. The CDR3 protein is CASSWVAGQYNEQFF. CDR3 coding DNA: TGTGCCAGCAGCTGGGTAGCGGGCCAATACAATGAGCAGTTCTTC.

The chain is built from TRBV20-1 and TRBJ1-5; D is ambiguous. The ends were cut back, 0 bases at V and 4 bases at J, with 7 bases in the middle. This CDR3 has 13 residues. CDR1 and CDR2 (germline): DFQATT, SNEGSKA (reference sequence). The CDR3 DNA sequence: TGCAGTGCTAGAGATTTCCCGAATCAGCCCCAGCATTTT. Protein: CSARDFPNQPQHF.

At least ten counts were recorded for this clonotype. The chain uses TRBV9 and TRBJ2-1; 10 nucleotides align to TRBD1. CDR3 length: 16 amino acids. Germline lookup yields CDR1 SGDLS and CDR2 YYNGEE. V dropped 3 bases and J dropped 7; count of bases not matched to a gene: 10. CDR3 loop: CASSATPGQGLNEQFF. Here the CDR3 DNA reads TGTGCCAGCAGCGCAACACCGGGACAGGGGTTAAATGAGCAGTTCTTC.

This clonotype has only a few counts. The V gene is TRBV4-1, the J gene TRBJ1-1, with D unclear. The CDR3 spans 14 residues. V lost 4 bases, J lost 3 bases, and 12 bases lay in between. Germline V gives CDR1 MGHRA, CDR2 YSYEKL. The CDR3 sequence: CASSLNDAYTEAFF. In DNA, the CDR3 is TGCGCCAGCAGCCTCAACGACGCGTACACTGAAGCTTTCTTT.

The gene calls are TRBV7-9 and TRBJ2-7; D possibly corresponds to TRBD2 (5 bases). The CDR3 sequence is 14 residues long. The germline CDR1 and CDR2 sequences are SEHNR and FQNEAQ (reference sequence). The V end lost 1 base, the J end lost 5 bases, and 12 bases lay between the germline ends. The DNA for the CDR3 is TGTGCCAGCAGCTTAGTTGGAGGAGTCCACGAGCAGTACTTC. Residues: CASSLVGGVHEQYF.

The table lists this clonotype with a few counts. This sequence joins TRBV7-2 and TRBJ2-3; no clear D gene. The CDR3 loop spans 15 amino acids. The germline V gene encodes CDR1 SGHTA and CDR2 FQGNSA. Trimming removed 0 bases from V and 2 bases from J, with 9 bases in between. The CDR3: CASSLALTFTDTQYF. The CDR3 DNA reads as TGTGCCAGCAGCTTAGCCCTTACCTTCACAGATACGCAGTATTTT. Filled out from reference TRBV7-2 and TRBJ2-3, the complete variable domain reads GAGVSQSPSNKVTEKGKDVELRCDPISGHTALYWYRQSLGQGLEFLIYFQGNSAPDKSGLPSDRFSAERTGGSVSTLTIQRTQQEDSAVYLCASSLALTFTDTQYFGPGTRLTVL.

This clonotype was detected only a few times. This chain links TRBV5-1 with TRBJ2-2; 13 bases are a match to TRBD2. Germline V gene sequence: CDR1 SGHRS, CDR2 YFSETQ. The CDR3 contains 16 residues. V shed 4 bases, J shed 10 bases, and the junction held 10 bases outside the gene matches. CDR3 amino acids: CASSLPGLAGDEELFF. CDR3 DNA: TGCGCCAGCAGCCTCCCAGGACTAGCGGGGGACGAGGAGCTGTTTTTT.

The genes are TRBV10-2 and TRBJ2-4, with D hard to call. With 4 bases removed from V and 13 bases from J, the gap between germline ends came to 17 bases. The V gene's germline CDR1 is WSHSY and CDR2 SAAADI. The CDR3 is made up of 13 amino acids. CDR3 sequence: CASSGFWINEQYF. CDR3 in DNA: TGCGCCAGCAGTGGGTTCTGGATTAATGAGCAGTACTTC.

This clonotype came up a few times. The chain uses TRBV12-3 or TRBV12-4 and TRBJ2-7; the match to TRBD1 covers 10 bases. The CDR3 contains 15 residues. V lost 6 bases, J lost 7 bases, and 12 bases stayed unmatched. The CDR3, as DNA: TGTGCCAGCAGCCGGGCCGGGACAGGGGTAGGGGAGCAGTACTTC. Translating it yields CASSRAGTGVGEQYF.

The chain is built from TRBV20-1 and TRBJ1-6; TRBD1 might be the D (5 bases). The CDR3 length is 16 residues. The germline V and J ends were trimmed by 6 bases and 0 bases, with 15 bases remaining between them. The germline CDR1 and CDR2 sequences are DFQATT and SNEGSKA (reference sequence). The CDR3: CSAQAGGGSYNSPLHF. The CDR3 DNA reads TGCAGTGCCCAGGCCGGCGGGGGCTCCTATAATTCACCCCTCCACTTT.

The gene calls are TRBV5-1 and TRBJ2-3; tentatively, D is TRBD1 (6 bases). The V gene's germline CDR1 is SGHRS and CDR2 YFSETQ. V was pared by 1 base and J by 4 bases, with 10 bases between. The CDR3 runs 14 residues. CDR3 residues: CASSLSTGPDTQYF. In DNA form, the CDR3 reads TGCGCCAGCAGCTTGTCAACAGGGCCAGATACGCAGTATTTT.

As to this clonotype: The conserved final phenylalanine or tryptophan is absent from the CDR3, which likely points to a read error. V is TRBV4-1 and J is TRBJ2-2; tentatively, D is TRBD1 or TRBD2 (6 bases each). The CDR3 length is 16 residues. The V gene's germline CDR1 is MGHRA and CDR2 YSYEKL. Trimming removed 2 bases at V and 5 bases at J, with 15 bases between. The CDR3 nucleotides read TGCGCCAGCAGCCAATCGGCTACAGGGAGGACCGGGGAGCTGTTTTGT. Residues: CASSQSATGRTGELFC.